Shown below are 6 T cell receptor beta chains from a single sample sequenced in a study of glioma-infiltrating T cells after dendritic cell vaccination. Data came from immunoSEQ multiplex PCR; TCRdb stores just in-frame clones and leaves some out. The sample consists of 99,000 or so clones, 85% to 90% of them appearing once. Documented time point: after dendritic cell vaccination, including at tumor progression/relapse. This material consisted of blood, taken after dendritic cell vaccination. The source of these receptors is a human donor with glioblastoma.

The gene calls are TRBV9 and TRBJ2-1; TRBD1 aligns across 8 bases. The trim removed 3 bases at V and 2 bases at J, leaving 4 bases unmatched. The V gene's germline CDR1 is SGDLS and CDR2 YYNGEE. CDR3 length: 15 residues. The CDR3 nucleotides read TGTGCCAGCAGCGAGCAGGGGGCCGCCTACAATGAGCAGTTCTTC. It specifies CASSEQGAAYNEQFF. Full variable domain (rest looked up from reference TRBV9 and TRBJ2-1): DSGVTQTPKHLITATGQRVTLRCSPRSGDLSVYWYQQSLDQGLQFLIQYYNGEERAKGNILERFSAQQFPDLHSELNLSSLELGDSALYFCASSEQGAAYNEQFFGPGTRLTVL.

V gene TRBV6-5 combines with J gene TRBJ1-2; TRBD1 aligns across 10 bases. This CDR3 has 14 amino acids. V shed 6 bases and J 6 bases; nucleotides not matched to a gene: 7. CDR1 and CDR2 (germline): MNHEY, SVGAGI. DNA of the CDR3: TGTGCCAGCAGCTGGGACAGGGGAGGGAATGGCTACACCTTC. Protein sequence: CASSWDRGGNGYTF.

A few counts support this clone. Written as DNA, the CDR3 is TGTGCCAGCAGGGTACAGGGGAGGAACACTGAAGCTTTCTTT. Protein product: CASRVQGRNTEAFF. The chain employs TRBV27 and TRBJ1-1; TRBD1 matches at 7 bases. The CDR3 contains 14 residues. The ends lost 6 bases at V and 1 base at J; junction bases unmatched: 5. From germline, CDR1 is MNHEY and CDR2 SMNVEV (reference sequence).

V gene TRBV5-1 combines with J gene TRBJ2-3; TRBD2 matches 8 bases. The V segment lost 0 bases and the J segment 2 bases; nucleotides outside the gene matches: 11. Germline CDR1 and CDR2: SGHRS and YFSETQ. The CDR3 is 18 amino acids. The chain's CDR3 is CASSLGAGAPLYTDTQYF. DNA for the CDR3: TGCGCCAGCAGCTTGGGAGCGGGGGCCCCTTTATACACAGATACGCAGTATTTT.

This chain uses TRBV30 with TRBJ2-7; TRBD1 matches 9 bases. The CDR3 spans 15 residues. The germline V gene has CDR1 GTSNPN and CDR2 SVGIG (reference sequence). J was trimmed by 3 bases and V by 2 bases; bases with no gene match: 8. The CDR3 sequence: CAWSQGGTGHYEQYF. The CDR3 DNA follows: TGTGCCTGGAGTCAGGGGGGGACAGGGCACTACGAGCAGTACTTC.

The chain's CDR3 is CASSLGQASTDTQYF. The CDR3 DNA is TGCGCCAGCAGCCTCGGACAAGCAAGCACAGATACGCAGTATTTT. V and J are TRBV4-1 and TRBJ2-3; weak D call: TRBD1 (5 bases). Trimming left V 4 bases short and J 0 bases short, with 11 bases between. The CDR3 is 15 residues long. Per germline, CDR1 MGHRA and CDR2 YSYEKL.